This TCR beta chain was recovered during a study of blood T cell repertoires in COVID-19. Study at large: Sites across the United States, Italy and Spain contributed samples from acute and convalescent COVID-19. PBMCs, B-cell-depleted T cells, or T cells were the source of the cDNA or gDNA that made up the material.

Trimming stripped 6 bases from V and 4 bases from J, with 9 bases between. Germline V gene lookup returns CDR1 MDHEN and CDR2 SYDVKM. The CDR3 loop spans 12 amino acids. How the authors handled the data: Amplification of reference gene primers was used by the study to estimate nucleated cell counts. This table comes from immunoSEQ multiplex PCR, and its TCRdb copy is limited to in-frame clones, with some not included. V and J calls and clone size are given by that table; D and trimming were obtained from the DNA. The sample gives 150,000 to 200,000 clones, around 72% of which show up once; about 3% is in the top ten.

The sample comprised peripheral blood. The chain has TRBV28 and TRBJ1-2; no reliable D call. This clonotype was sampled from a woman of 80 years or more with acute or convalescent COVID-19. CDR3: CASSSQSYGYTF. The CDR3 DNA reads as TGTGCCAGCAGCTCACAGAGCTATGGCTACACCTTC.